This T cell receptor beta chain stems from a study of T cell responses to AZD1222 COVID-19 vaccine. Study-level results: Among the donors, most were white British and more were female, and clonal diversity was possibly underestimated. Reports indicate that nearly half of spike-specific TCRs are directed at unmutated variant regions. Repertoires in all cases were sampled only once the peak T cell response had passed. Spike was spanned by vaccine-associated CD4 TCRs, with dominance at 160-218 and 743-854.

As concerns this clone: The antigen remains unidentified.

The CDR3 spans 15 residues. Deletions cut 2 bases from V and 1 base from J, with 6 bases between. Germline V gene sequence: CDR1 SGHTA, CDR2 FQGTGA. Libraries were prepared by immunoSEQ multiplex PCR; TCRdb keeps only in-frame clonotypes and omits some of them. The sample includes approximately 110,000 clones, over 75% of them seen just once. The sequence came from an adult in good health. The chain has TRBV7-3 and TRBJ2-6, with a weak D call TRBD2 (6 bases). The source was peripheral blood, collected on day 0 of AZD1222 vaccination. In nucleotides, the CDR3 is TGTGCCAGCAGCTTAGCGGGGTCTGGGGCCAACGTCCTGACTTTC. As protein: CASSLAGSGANVLTF.